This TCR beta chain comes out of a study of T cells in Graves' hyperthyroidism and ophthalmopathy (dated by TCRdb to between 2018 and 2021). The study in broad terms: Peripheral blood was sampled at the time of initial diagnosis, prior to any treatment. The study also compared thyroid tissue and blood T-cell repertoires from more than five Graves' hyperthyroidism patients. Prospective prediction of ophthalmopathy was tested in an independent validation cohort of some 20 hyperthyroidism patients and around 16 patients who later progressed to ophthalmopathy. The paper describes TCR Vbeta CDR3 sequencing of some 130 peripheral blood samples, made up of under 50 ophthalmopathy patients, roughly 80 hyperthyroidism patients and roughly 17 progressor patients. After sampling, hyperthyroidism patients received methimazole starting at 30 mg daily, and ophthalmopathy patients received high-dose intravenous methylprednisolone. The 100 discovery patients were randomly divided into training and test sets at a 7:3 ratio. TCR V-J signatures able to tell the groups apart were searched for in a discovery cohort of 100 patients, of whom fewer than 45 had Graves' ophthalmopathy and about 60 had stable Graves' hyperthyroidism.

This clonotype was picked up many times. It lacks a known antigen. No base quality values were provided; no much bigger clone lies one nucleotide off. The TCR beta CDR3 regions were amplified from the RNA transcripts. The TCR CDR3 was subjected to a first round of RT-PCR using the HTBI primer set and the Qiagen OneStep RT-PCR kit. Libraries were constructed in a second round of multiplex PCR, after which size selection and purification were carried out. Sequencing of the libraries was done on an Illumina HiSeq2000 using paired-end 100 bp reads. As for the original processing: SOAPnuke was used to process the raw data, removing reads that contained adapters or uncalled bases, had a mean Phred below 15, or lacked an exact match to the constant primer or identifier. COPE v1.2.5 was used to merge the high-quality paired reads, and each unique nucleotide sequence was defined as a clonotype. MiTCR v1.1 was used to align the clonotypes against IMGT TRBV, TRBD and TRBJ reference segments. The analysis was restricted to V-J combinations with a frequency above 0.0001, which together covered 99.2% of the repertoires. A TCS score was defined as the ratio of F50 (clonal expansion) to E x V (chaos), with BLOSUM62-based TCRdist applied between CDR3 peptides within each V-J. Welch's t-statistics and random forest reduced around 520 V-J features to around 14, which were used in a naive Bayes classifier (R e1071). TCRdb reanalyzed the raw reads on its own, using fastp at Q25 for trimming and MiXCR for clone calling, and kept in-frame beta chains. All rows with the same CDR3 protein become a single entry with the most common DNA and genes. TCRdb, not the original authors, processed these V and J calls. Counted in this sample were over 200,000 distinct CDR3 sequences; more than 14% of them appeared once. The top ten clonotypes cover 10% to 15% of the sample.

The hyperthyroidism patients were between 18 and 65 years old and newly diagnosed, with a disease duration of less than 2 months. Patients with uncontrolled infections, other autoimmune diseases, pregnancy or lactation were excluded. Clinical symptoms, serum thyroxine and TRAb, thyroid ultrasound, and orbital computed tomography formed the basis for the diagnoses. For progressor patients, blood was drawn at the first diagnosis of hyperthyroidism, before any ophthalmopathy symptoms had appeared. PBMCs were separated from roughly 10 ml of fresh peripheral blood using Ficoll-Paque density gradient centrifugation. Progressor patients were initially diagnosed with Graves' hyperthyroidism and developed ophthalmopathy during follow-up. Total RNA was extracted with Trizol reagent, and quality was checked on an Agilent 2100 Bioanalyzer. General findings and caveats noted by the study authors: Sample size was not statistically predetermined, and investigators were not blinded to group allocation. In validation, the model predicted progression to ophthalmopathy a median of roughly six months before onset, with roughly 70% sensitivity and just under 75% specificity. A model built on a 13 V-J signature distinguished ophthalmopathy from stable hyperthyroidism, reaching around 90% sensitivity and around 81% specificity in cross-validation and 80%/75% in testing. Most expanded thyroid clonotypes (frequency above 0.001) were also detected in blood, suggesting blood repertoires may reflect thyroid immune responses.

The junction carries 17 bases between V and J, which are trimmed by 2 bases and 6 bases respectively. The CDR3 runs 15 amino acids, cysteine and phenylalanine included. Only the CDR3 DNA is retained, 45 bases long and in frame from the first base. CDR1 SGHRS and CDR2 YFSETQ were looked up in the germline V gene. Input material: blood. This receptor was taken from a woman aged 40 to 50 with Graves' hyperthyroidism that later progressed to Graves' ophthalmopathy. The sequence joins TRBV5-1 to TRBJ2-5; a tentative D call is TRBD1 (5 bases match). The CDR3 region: CASSFDGQGMQTQYF. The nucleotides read TGCGCCAGCAGCTTTGACGGTCAGGGAATGCAGACCCAGTACTTC.